This TCR beta chain was sequenced for a study of T cell responses to AZD1222 COVID-19 vaccine. Profiling relied on immunoSEQ multiplex PCR, and the TCRdb table lists in-frame clones only, not all of them. Of fewer than 90,000 clones in the sample, 70% to 90% were seen once. With 4 bases removed from V and 4 bases from J, the gap between germline ends came to 16 bases. Germline CDR1 SGDLS, CDR2 YYNGEE. The CDR3 totals 15 residues. Remarks on this clone: Its matching antigen is unknown.

Overall study results and limits: Researchers took repertoire samples only after the peak T cell response had come.

The gene calls are TRBV9 and TRBJ2-3; D is perhaps TRBD2 (5 bases). The source of this sequence is an adult who received the AZD1222 COVID-19 vaccine. The material was peripheral blood, obtained 28 days after the second AZD1222 dose. CDR3 DNA sequence: TGTGCCAGCAGCCCCCGGAGCGGCCTGGCAGATACGCAGTATTTT. Translating gives CASSPRSGLADTQYF.